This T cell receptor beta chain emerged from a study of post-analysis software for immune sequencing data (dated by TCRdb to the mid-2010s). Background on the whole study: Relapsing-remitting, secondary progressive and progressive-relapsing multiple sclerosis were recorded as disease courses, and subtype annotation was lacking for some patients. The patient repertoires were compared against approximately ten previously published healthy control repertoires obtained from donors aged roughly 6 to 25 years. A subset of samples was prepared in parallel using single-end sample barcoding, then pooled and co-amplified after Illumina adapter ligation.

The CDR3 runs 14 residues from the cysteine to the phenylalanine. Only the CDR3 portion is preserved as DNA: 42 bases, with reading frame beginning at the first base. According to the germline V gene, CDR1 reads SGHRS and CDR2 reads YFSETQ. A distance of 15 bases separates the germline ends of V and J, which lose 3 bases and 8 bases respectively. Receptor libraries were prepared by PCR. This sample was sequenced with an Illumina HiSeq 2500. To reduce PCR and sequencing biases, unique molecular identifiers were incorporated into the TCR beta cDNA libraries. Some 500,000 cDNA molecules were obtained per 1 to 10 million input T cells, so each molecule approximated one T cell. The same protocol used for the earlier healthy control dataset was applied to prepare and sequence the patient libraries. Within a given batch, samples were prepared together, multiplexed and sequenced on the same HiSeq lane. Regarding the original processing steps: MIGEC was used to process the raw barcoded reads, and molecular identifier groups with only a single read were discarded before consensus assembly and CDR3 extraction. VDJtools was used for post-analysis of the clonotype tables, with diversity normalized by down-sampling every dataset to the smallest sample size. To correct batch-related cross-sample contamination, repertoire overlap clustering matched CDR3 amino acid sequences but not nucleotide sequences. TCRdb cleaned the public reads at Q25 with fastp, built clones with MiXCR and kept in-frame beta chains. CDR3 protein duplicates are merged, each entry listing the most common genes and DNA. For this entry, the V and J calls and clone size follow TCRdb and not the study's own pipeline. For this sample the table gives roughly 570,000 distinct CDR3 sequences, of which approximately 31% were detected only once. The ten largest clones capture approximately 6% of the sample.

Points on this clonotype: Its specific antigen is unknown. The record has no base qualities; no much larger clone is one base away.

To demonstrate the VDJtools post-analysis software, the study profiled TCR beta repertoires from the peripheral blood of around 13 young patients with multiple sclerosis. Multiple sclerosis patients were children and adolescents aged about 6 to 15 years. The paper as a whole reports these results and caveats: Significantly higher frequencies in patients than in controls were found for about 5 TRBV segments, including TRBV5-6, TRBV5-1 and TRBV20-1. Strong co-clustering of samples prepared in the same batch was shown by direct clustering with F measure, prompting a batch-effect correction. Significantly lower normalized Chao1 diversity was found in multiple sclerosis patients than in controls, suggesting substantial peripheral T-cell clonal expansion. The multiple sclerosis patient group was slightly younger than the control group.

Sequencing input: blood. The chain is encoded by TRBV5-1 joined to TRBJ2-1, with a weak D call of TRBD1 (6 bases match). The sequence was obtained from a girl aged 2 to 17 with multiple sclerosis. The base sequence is TGCGCCAGCAGCTCGGATACAGGGAACGATGAGCAGTTCTTC. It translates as CASSSDTGNDEQFF.